This T cell receptor beta chain was recovered during a study of blood T cell repertoires in COVID-19. CDR3 size: 17 residues. Germline CDR1 reads LNHDA; CDR2 reads SQIVND (reference sequence). Trimming at V came to 5 bases and at J to 2 bases, leaving 13 bases not matched to a gene. Sequencing was performed with immunoSEQ multiplex PCR; in TCRdb, only in-frame clones are kept and a portion is missing. The data hold approximately 330,000 clones, with around nine tenths observed a single time. This clonotype was obtained from a woman aged 25 to 45 who had recovered from COVID-19. The genes are TRBV19 and TRBJ2-7; 9 bases are a match to TRBD2. The sequencing sample was made of PBMCs or T cells enriched from blood (not recorded which). The CDR3: CASSPPEGSGRPYEQYF. DNA of the CDR3: TGTGCCAGTAGTCCCCCCGAGGGGAGCGGGAGGCCCTACGAGCAGTACTTC.